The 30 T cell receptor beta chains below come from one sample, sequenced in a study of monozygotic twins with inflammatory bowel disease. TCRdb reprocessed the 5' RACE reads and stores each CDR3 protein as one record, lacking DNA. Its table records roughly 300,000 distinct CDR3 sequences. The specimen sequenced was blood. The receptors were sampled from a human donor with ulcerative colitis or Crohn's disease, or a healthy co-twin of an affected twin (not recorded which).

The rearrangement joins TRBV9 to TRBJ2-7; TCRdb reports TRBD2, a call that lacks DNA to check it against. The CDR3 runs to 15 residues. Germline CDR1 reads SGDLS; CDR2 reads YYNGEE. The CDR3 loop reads CASSAGASGSLEQYF. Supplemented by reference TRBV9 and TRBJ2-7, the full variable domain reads DSGVTQTPKHLITATGQRVTLRCSPRSGDLSVYWYQQSLDQGLQFLIQYYNGEERAKGNILERFSAQQFPDLHSELNLSSLELGDSALYFCASSAGASGSLEQYFGPGTRLTVT.

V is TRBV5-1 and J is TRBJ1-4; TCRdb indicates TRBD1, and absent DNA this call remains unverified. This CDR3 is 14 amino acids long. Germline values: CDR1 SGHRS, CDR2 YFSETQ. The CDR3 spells CASSLLGGSEKLFF.

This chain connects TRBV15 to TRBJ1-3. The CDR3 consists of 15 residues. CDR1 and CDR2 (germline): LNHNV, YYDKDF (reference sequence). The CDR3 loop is CATSRDISSGNTIYF.

CDR3: CSARDAPGRAYNEQFF. The chain is built from TRBV20-1 and TRBJ2-1; TCRdb's D call, TRBD1, is unchecked because there is no DNA. Germline V gives CDR1 DFQATT, CDR2 SNEGSKA (reference sequence). CDR3 length: 16 residues.

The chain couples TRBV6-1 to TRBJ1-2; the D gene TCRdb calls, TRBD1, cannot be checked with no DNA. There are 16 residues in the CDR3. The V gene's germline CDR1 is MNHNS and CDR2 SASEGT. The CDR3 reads CASSPLVGGAVYGYTF.

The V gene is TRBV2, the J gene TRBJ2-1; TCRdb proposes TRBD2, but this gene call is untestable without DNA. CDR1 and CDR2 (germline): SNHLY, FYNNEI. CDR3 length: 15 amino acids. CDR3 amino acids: CASSERLSSYNEQFF. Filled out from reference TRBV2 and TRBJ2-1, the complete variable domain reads EPEVTQTPSHQVTQMGQEVILRCVPISNHLYFYWYRQILGQKVEFLVSFYNNEISEKSEIFDDQFSVERPDGSNFTLKIRSTKLEDSAMYFCASSERLSSYNEQFFGPGTRLTVL.

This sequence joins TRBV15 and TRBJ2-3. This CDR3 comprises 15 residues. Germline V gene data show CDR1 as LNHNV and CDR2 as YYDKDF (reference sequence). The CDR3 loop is CATSRDPDSTDTQYF.

This chain's CDR3 is CSARTGLAGGLNEQFF. The rearrangement uses TRBV20-1 and TRBJ2-1; TCRdb's D call, TRBD2, is unchecked because there is no DNA. Germline CDR1 DFQATT, CDR2 SNEGSKA (reference sequence). The CDR3 runs 16 residues.

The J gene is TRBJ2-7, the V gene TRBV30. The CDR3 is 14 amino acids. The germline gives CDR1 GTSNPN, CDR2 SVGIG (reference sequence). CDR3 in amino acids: CAWSVQGSNYEQYF.

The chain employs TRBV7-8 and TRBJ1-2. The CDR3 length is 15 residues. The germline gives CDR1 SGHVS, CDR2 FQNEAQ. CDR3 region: CASSFSSGLNYGYTF. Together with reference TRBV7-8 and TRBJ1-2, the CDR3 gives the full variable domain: GAGVSQSPRYKVAKRGQDVALRCDPISGHVSLFWYQQALGQGPEFLTYFQNEAQLDKSGLPSDRFFAERPEGSVSTLKIQRTQQEDSAVYLCASSFSSGLNYGYTFGSGTRLTVV.

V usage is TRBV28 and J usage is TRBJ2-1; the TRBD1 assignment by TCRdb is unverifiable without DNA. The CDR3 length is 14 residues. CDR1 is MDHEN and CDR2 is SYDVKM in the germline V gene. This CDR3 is CASSFRGAVNEQFF.

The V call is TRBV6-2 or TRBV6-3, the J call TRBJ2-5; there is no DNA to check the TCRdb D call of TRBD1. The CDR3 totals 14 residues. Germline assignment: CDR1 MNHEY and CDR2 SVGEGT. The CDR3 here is CASSFGQNQETQYF.

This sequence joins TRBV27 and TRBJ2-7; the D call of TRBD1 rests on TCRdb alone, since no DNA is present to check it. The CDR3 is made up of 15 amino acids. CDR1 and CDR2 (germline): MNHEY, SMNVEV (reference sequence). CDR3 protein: CASSLSGRGRGEQYF.

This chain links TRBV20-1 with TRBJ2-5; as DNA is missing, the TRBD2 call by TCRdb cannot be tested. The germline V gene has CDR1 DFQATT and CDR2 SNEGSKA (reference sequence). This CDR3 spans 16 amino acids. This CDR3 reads CSARDLGTSGRETQYF.

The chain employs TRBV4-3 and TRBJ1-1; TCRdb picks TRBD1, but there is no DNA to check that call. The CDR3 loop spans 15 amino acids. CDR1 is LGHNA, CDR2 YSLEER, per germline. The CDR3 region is CASSQDPRQGTEAFF.

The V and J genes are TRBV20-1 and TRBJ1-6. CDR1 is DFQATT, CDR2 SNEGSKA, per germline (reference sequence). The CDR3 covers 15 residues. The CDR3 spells CSATPGGQVRSPLHF.

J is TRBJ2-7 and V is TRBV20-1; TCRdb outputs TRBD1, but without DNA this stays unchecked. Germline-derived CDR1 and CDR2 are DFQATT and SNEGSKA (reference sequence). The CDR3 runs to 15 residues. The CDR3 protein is CSAPGGVLGLNEQYF.

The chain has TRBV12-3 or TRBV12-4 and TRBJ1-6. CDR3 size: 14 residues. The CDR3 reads CASSFEQYNSPLHF.

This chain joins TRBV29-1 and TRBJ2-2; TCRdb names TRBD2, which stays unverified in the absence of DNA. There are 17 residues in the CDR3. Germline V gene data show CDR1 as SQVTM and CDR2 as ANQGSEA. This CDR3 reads CSVYSKGRGVNTGELFF.

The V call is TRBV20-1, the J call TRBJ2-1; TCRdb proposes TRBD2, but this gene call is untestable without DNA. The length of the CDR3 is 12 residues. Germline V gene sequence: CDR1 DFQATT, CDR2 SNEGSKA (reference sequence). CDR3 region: CSARVSGDEQFF.

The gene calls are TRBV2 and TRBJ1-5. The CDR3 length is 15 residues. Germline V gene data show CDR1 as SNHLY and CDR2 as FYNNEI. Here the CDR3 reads CASSGTVLGNQPQHF.

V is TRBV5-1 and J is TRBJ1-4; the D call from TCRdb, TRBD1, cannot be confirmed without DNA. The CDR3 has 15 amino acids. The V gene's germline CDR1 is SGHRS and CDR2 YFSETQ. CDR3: CASSLGDRVNEKLFF.

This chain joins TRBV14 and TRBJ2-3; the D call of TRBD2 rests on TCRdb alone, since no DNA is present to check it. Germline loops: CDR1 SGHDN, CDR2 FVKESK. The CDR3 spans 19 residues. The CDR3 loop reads CASSQPRLAGVRGTDTQYF.

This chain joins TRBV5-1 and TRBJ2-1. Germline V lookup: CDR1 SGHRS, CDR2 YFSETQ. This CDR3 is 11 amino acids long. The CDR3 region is CASSLREEQFF.

The chain's CDR3 is CAIRTQDRGRVDTQYF. The chain couples TRBV10-3 to TRBJ2-3; absent DNA, TCRdb's TRBD1 call cannot be checked. Per the germline V gene, CDR1 is ENHRY and CDR2 is SYGVKD. The CDR3 length is 16 residues.

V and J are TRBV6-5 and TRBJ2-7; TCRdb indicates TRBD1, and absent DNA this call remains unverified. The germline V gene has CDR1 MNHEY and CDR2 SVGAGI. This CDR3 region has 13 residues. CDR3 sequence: CASSYSTGGEQYF.

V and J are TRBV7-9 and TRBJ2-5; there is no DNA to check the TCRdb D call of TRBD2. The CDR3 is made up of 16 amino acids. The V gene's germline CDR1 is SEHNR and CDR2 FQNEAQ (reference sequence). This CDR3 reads CASSLTSGGLQETQYF.

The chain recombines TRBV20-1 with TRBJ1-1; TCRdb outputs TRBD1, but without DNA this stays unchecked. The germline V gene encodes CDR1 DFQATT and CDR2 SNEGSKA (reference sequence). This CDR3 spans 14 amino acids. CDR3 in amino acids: CSARHPGGNTEAFF.

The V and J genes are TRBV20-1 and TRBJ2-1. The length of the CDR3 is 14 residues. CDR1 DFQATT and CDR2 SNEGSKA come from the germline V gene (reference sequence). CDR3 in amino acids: CSARDPRFYNEQFF.

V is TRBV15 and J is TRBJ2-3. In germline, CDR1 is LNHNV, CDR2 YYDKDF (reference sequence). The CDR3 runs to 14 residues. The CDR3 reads CATSRDLGLDTQYF.